This TCR beta chain was documented in a study of metastatic and nonmetastatic thyroid tumors. At the level of the study: Repertoire comparisons spanned blood and tumor or nodule tissue from malignant and benign thyroid patients.

This clone counts as medium-sized. Its cognate antigen is unknown. Patients were all untreated before their thyroid surgery. CDR3 length equals 14 residues. The germline V and J ends were trimmed by 7 bases and 12 bases, with 24 bases remaining between them. CDR1 is MNHNS, CDR2 SASEGT, per germline. Study-wide results and caveats: According to reports, the diversity of TCR beta was significantly higher in malignant thyroid tumors than in benign nodules, and this held in both blood and tumor samples.

Original processing methods: It was from CDR3 differences across clinicopathological groups that a distant-metastasis classifier for papillary thyroid cancer was built. TCRdb recomputed clones from the PCR reads via MiXCR. TCRdb, rather than the study authors, made the V and J calls. This table holds some 22,000 clones, approximately 11% found once. Sequencing used blood. The rearrangement links TRBV6-1 to TRBJ1-2; D is undetermined. This clonotype was obtained from a female donor with papillary thyroid cancer or a benign thyroid nodule (not recorded which). Some clones in this sample may be carry-over from other donors' samples. The DNA for the CDR3 is TGTGCCAGCACCAATAAAAAAGTCGGCGGAGCCGACACCTTC. Amino acids: CASTNKKVGGADTF.